Shown below are 13 T cell receptor beta chains from a single sample sequenced in a study of OX40 agonist ivuxolimab in advanced cancers. Measured with immunoSEQ multiplex PCR; TCRdb has only the in-frame clones, and not every one. This repertoire shows some 85,000 clones, roughly 84% found once; its top ten account for 0.2% to 0.3%. Source: CD4+ or CD8+ T cells sorted from blood, taken in a trial of the OX40 agonist ivuxolimab. The receptors derive from an adult with an advanced solid tumor such as melanoma, head and neck, liver or kidney cancer.

The J gene is TRBJ2-2, the V gene TRBV7-9, with 12 bases identical to TRBD2. V dropped 4 bases and J dropped 5; count of bases not matched to a gene: 8. Germline assignment: CDR1 SEHNR and CDR2 FQNEAQ (reference sequence). This CDR3 is 17 amino acids long. CDR3 amino acids: CASSSRTSGIRTGELFF. The CDR3 DNA sequence: TGTGCCAGCAGCTCGAGGACTAGCGGGATTCGGACCGGGGAGCTGTTTTTT.

The J gene is TRBJ1-1, the V gene TRBV6-1; 8 positions agree with TRBD1. The V segment lost 5 bases and the J segment 7 bases; nucleotides outside the gene matches: 3. CDR3 size: 12 residues. Germline V lookup: CDR1 MNHNS, CDR2 SASEGT. The CDR3 spells CASSNRGVEAFF. The CDR3 DNA follows: TGTGCCAGCAGTAACAGGGGGGTTGAAGCTTTCTTT.

The chain is built from TRBV2 and TRBJ2-3; 7 bases map to TRBD1. This CDR3 contains 15 residues. Germline loops: CDR1 SNHLY, CDR2 FYNNEI. V lost 2 bases, J lost 6 bases, and 8 bases stayed unmatched. In DNA, the CDR3 is TGTGCCAGCAGTGAAATGGGGGCAGGGGGTGATACGCAGTATTTT. It is translated as CASSEMGAGGDTQYF.

V is TRBV12-5 and J is TRBJ1-1; possibly TRBD1 for D (5 bases). This CDR3 region has 16 residues. V was cut by 0 bases and J by 0 bases, with 11 bases left in between. Germline V gene lookup returns CDR1 LGHNT and CDR2 FRNRAP. As DNA, the CDR3 is TGTGCTAGTGGTTTGGTACGGGGGGGGTTGAACACTGAAGCTTTCTTT. Its translation: CASGLVRGGLNTEAFF.

V and J are TRBV10-3 and TRBJ2-7, with 13 bases fitting TRBD2. Germline assignment: CDR1 ENHRY and CDR2 SYGVKD. The CDR3 runs to 14 residues. V was clipped by 3 bases and J by 5 bases; unmatched bases: 1. The DNA of the CDR3 is TGTGCCATCAGTGATGGGACTAGCGGGAACGAGCAGTACTTC. Its translation is CAISDGTSGNEQYF.

The chain has TRBV7-6 and TRBJ2-1; 9 positions match TRBD2. The trim removed 5 bases at V and 6 bases at J, leaving 11 bases unmatched. From germline, CDR1 is SGHVS and CDR2 FNYEAQ. The CDR3 spans 16 residues. The CDR3 DNA follows: TGTGCCAGCAGCCCAAGGGGGGCGGGAGGGCGCAATGAGCAGTTCTTC. This translates into CASSPRGAGGRNEQFF. Based on the CDR3 plus reference TRBV7-6 and TRBJ2-1, the full variable domain is GAGVSQSPRYKVTKRGQDVALRCDPISGHVSLYWYRQALGQGPEFLTYFNYEAQQDKSGLPNDRFSAERPEGSISTLTIQRTEQRDSAMYRCASSPRGAGGRNEQFFGPGTRLTVL.

This rearrangement joins TRBV2 to TRBJ1-5; D remains ambiguous. V lost 4 bases and J 1 base, leaving 11 bases between the germline ends. Germline CDR1 is SNHLY and CDR2 is FYNNEI. The CDR3 length is 15 residues. The DNA for the CDR3 is TGTGCCAGCAGTGTTGAGGGTCCAAGCAATCAGCCCCAGCATTTT. Translation gives CASSVEGPSNQPQHF.

CDR3 bases: TGTGCCAGCAGCCCAATTTGGGGGAACACCGGGGAGCTGTTTTTT. This translates into CASSPIWGNTGELFF. The rearrangement links TRBV11-2 to TRBJ2-2, with unresolved D. V lost 5 bases, J lost 1 base, and 11 bases lay in between. The CDR3 length is 15 residues. Germline values: CDR1 SGHAT, CDR2 FQNNGV. Full variable domain (rest looked up from reference TRBV11-2 and TRBJ2-2): EAGVAQSPRYKIIEKRQSVAFWCNPISGHATLYWYQQILGQGPKLLIQFQNNGVVDDSQLPKDRFSAERLKGVDSTLKIQPAKLEDSAVYLCASSPIWGNTGELFFGEGSRLTVL.

The rearrangement links TRBV27 to TRBJ1-6; a weak D match, TRBD1 (5 bases). The V gene's germline CDR1 is MNHEY and CDR2 SMNVEV (reference sequence). The length of the CDR3 is 17 residues. Trimming took off 3 bases at V and 2 bases at J, with 14 bases between the two ends. Here the CDR3 DNA reads TGTGCCAGCAGTTTCGTGGGGGGGATGGCCTATAATTCACCCCTCCACTTT. Translating gives CASSFVGGMAYNSPLHF.

The chain is built from TRBV19 and TRBJ2-4; either TRBD1 or TRBD2 may fit D (7 bases each). Germline lookup yields CDR1 LNHDA and CDR2 SQIVND (reference sequence). CDR3 length: 16 residues. V was pared by 7 bases and J by 4 bases, with 20 bases between. The CDR3 DNA reads TGTGCCAGTATCCCTTCGACAGGGAGGGGGAAAAACATTCAGTACTTC. Protein sequence: CASIPSTGRGKNIQYF.

The chain has TRBV7-2 and TRBJ1-6, with a weak D call TRBD1 (6 bases). The CDR3 runs to 17 residues. In germline, CDR1 is SGHTA, CDR2 FQGNSA. The V and J ends lost 1 base and 12 bases respectively, with 22 bases between them. CDR3 nucleotides: TGTGCCAGCAGCTTAGTCCCCATCTCAGGGGATCACCGACCCCTCCACTTT. Amino acids: CASSLVPISGDHRPLHF.

This clone was picked up a small number of times. V is TRBV19 and J is TRBJ1-5; the D gene is possibly TRBD1 (6 bases). V gave up 3 bases and J gave up 7 bases, with 10 bases separating them. The CDR3 is 13 residues long. Looked up from germline, CDR1 is LNHDA and CDR2 is SQIVND (reference sequence). CDR3 nucleotides: TGTGCCAGTAGTATGGGGGCAGAGCAGCCCCAGCATTTT. Translation: CASSMGAEQPQHF. The whole variable domain, remainder taken from reference TRBV19 and TRBJ1-5, is DGGITQSPKYLFRKEGQNVTLSCEQNLNHDAMYWYRQDPGQGLRLIYYSQIVNDFQKGDIAEGYSVSREKKESFPLTVTSAQKNPTAFYLCASSMGAEQPQHFGDGTRLSIL.

The chain carries TRBV27 and TRBJ1-4; the match to TRBD1 covers 7 bases. Germline CDR1 and CDR2: MNHEY and SMNVEV (reference sequence). The CDR3 runs 16 residues. V was clipped by 5 bases and J by 0 bases; unmatched bases: 6. The CDR3 coding sequence is TGTGCCAGCAGTCTCCTCAGGGGGTCAACTAATGAAAAACTGTTTTTT. Translating it yields CASSLLRGSTNEKLFF. Looking up the rest from reference TRBV27 and TRBJ1-4 gives the full variable domain: EAQVTQNPRYLITVTGKKLTVTCSQNMNHEYMSWYRQDPGLGLRQIYYSMNVEVTDKGDVPEGYKVSRKEKRNFPLILESPSPNQTSLYFCASSLLRGSTNEKLFFGSGTQLSVL.